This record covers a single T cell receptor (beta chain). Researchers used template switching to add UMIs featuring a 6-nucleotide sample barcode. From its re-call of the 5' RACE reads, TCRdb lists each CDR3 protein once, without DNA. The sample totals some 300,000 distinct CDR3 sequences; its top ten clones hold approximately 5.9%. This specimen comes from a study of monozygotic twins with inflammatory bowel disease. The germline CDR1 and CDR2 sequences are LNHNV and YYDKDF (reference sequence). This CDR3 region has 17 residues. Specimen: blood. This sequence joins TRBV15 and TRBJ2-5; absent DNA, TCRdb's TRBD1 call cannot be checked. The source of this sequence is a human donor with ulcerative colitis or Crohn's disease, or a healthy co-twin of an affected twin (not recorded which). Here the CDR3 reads CATSKNIQGRKRETQYF.